These 30 T cell receptor beta chains were all obtained from the same sample, sequenced in a study of blood T cells in healthy people across ages. Primed by a sample-barcoded 5' primer and a J-beta primer mix, a second PCR proceeded for 7 to 11 cycles. From the 5' RACE reads, TCRdb called clonotypes with MiXCR, one entry per CDR3 protein. The sample has 800,000 to 1,000,000 distinct CDR3 sequences; under 50% are singletons. Sequencing was carried out using blood. Receptor source: a man aged 30-40 years in good health.

This clonotype was observed a few times. The chain couples TRBV18 to TRBJ2-7, with 9 bases matching TRBD2. The germline V gene encodes CDR1 KGHSH and CDR2 LQKENI. J gave up 2 bases and V 6 bases, and 5 bases lay outside the gene matches. This CDR3 is 14 amino acids long. The CDR3 here is CASSRTSDPYEQYF. DNA of the CDR3: TGTGCCAGCTCCCGGACTAGCGACCCCTACGAGCAGTACTTC.

Only one count was recorded for this clonotype. The chain employs TRBV6-2 or TRBV6-3 and TRBJ2-1; TRBD2 aligns across 12 bases. The CDR3 loop spans 13 amino acids. The germline CDR1 and CDR2 sequences are MNHEY and SVGEGT. V shed 6 bases and J 15 bases; nucleotides not matched to a gene: 9. The CDR3 region is CASRRTSGEGWFF. In DNA form, the CDR3 reads TGTGCCAGCAGACGGACTAGCGGGGAGGGCTGGTTCTTC.

The V call is TRBV10-3, the J call TRBJ2-7, with D possibly being TRBD2 (6 bases). CDR1 ENHRY and CDR2 SYGVKD come from the germline V gene. Trimming removed 0 bases at V and 5 bases at J, with 17 bases between. The length of the CDR3 is 16 residues. The CDR3 spells CAISESGGTLRDEQYF. The CDR3, as DNA: TGTGCCATCAGTGAGTCAGGAGGGACTCTCCGCGACGAGCAGTACTTC.

V and J are TRBV7-2 and TRBJ2-2; the D is unclear. CDR3 length: 16 residues. Germline CDR1 SGHTA, CDR2 FQGNSA. V lost 2 bases to trimming and J lost 2 bases, with 12 bases between them. CDR3 in DNA: TGTGCCAGCAGCTTATTTGTCGGAGCTAACACCGGGGAGCTGTTTTTT. Its translation: CASSLFVGANTGELFF.

The gene calls are TRBV4-1 and TRBJ1-2, with 7 bases fitting TRBD1. The CDR3 has 18 residues. Trimming took 3 bases from V and 0 from J; bases not matched to a gene: 13. In germline, CDR1 is MGHRA, CDR2 YSYEKL. The CDR3 protein is CASSHGGTELLANYGYTF. The CDR3 DNA reads as TGCGCCAGCAGCCACGGGGGGACAGAGCTTTTAGCTAACTATGGCTACACCTTC.

The V and J genes are TRBV13 and TRBJ2-4, with 8 bases aligning to TRBD2. The better agreement between TRBJ2-5 and the DNA end casts doubt on the J call. The CDR3 consists of 16 residues. Germline-derived CDR1 and CDR2 are PRHDT and FYEKMQ (reference sequence). CDR3 loop: CASSLIAGTLHETQYF. DNA of the CDR3: TGTGCCAGCAGCTTGATAGCGGGAACCCTTCATGAGACCCAGTACTTC.

The chain is built from TRBV24-1 and TRBJ2-7; unclear D gene. In germline, CDR1 is KGHDR, CDR2 SFDVKD. The V gene lost 0 bases and the J gene lost 7 bases, with 6 bases spanning the gap. CDR3 length: 12 residues. CDR3 loop: CATSDLLGEQYF. The CDR3 DNA reads TGTGCCACCAGTGATTTGTTAGGGGAGCAGTACTTC.

The CDR3 DNA reads as TGTGCCAGCAACGGACAGGGGCGAACCTACGAGCAGTACTTC. The encoded protein is CASNGQGRTYEQYF. The chain combines TRBV12-3 or TRBV12-4 with TRBJ2-7; 9 bases match TRBD1. The ends lost 7 bases at V and 2 bases at J; junction bases unmatched: 6. The length of the CDR3 is 14 residues.

The J gene is TRBJ1-2, the V gene TRBV10-3; D is perhaps TRBD1 (6 bases). The CDR3 runs to 15 residues. Germline CDR1 reads ENHRY; CDR2 reads SYGVKD. The CDR3 region is CTTAGGDILYGSYTF. CDR3 sequence (DNA): TGTACCACCGCCGGGGGGGACATACTCTATGGAAGCTACACCTTC.

A single count supports this clonotype. CDR3 nucleotide sequence: TGCGCCAGCAGCTGGACGGGACTAGCGGGGGGGTTCACAGAGACCCAGTACTTC. This translates into CASSWTGLAGGFTETQYF. The rearrangement uses TRBV5-1 and TRBJ2-5; TRBD2 agrees at 16 bases. Germline assignment: CDR1 SGHRS and CDR2 YFSETQ. There are 18 residues in the CDR3. Trimming cost V 3 bases and J 4 bases; bases outside gene matches: 9. Complete variable domain (other parts from reference TRBV5-1 and TRBJ2-5): KAGVTQTPRYLIKTRGQQVTLSCSPISGHRSVSWYQQTPGQGLQFLFEYFSETQRNKGNFPGRFSGRQFSNSRSEMNVSTLELGDSALYLCASSWTGLAGGFTETQYFGPGTRLLVL.

The V call is TRBV3-1, the J call TRBJ2-5; D perhaps matches TRBD1 (6 bases). The ends were cut back, 3 bases at V and 5 bases at J, with 7 bases in the middle. Germline assignment: CDR1 LGHDT and CDR2 YNNKEL (reference sequence). The CDR3 loop spans 12 amino acids. CDR3 loop: CASSHGGETQYF. In DNA form, the CDR3 reads TGTGCCAGCAGCCATGGGGGCGAGACCCAGTACTTC.

The chain employs TRBV6-2 or TRBV6-3 and TRBJ1-5, with 8 bases fitting TRBD1. Trimming took 9 bases from V and 6 from J; bases not matched to a gene: 10. The CDR3 extends over 14 amino acids. The V gene's germline CDR1 is MNHEY and CDR2 SVGEGT. This chain's CDR3 is CASSRTGSGQPQHF. The CDR3, as DNA: TGTGCCAGTTCCCGGACAGGGTCTGGTCAGCCCCAGCATTTT.

Regarding this clonotype: This could be a read error, since a much larger clone is one nucleotide away. The chain couples TRBV11-1 to TRBJ2-1; 8 positions match TRBD1. The CDR3 spans 15 residues. Germline CDR1 and CDR2: SGHAT and FQDESV (reference sequence). DNA of the CDR3: TGTGCCAGCAGCTGGACAGGGAACGCCTACAATGAGCGGTTCTTC. This translates into CASSWTGNAYNERFF.

The rearrangement uses TRBV6-1 and TRBJ1-4; D not certain. CDR1 is MNHNS, CDR2 SASEGT, per germline. The V end was cut by 9 bases, the J end by 4 bases, with 12 bases between. CDR3 length: 13 amino acids. As DNA, the CDR3 is TGTGCCAGAGAGGACGGCTATAATGAAAAACTGTTTTTT. This gives the protein CAREDGYNEKLFF.

This clonotype was counted a few times. The V call is TRBV20-1, the J call TRBJ2-3, with 10 bases matching TRBD2. CDR1 is DFQATT, CDR2 SNEGSKA, per germline (reference sequence). The J segment lost 4 bases and the V segment lost 5 bases, leaving 12 bases of the junction unmatched. The CDR3 length is 16 residues. CDR3 residues: CSAPRGAGLAADTQYF. The CDR3 DNA follows: TGCAGTGCTCCTCGCGGGGCCGGACTAGCGGCAGATACGCAGTATTTT.

The rearrangement links TRBV12-3 or TRBV12-4 to TRBJ1-1; 9 positions match TRBD1. The length of the CDR3 is 16 residues. V trimming: 3 bases; J trimming: 2 bases; junction bases outside the gene matches: 7. The CDR3 sequence: CASSLLGTGQNTEAFF. Written as DNA, the CDR3 is TGTGCCAGCAGTTTGCTCGGGACAGGGCAAAACACTGAAGCTTTCTTT.

This sequence joins TRBV11-2 and TRBJ2-3, with 9 nucleotides matching TRBD2. V dropped 2 bases and J dropped 7; count of bases not matched to a gene: 13. Germline CDR1 and CDR2: SGHAT and FQNNGV. This CDR3 region has 17 residues. The CDR3 sequence is CASSLQGRASGENTQYF. In DNA form, the CDR3 reads TGTGCCAGCAGCTTACAAGGACGGGCTAGCGGGGAGAATACGCAGTATTTT.

The chain joins TRBV5-1 to TRBJ1-1; 11 bases match TRBD1. Looked up from germline, CDR1 is SGHRS and CDR2 is YFSETQ. The CDR3 runs 14 residues. The V gene end was trimmed by 4 bases and the J gene end by 5 bases; junction bases not matched to a gene: 4. As DNA, the CDR3 is TGCGCCAGCAGCCAGGGACAGGGGGTGACTGAAGCTTTCTTT. Amino acids: CASSQGQGVTEAFF.

The chain links TRBV15 to TRBJ1-5; the D is unclear. Deletions cut 0 bases from V and 3 bases from J, with 3 bases between. Germline V gives CDR1 LNHNV, CDR2 YYDKDF (reference sequence). This CDR3 has 13 residues. In DNA, the CDR3 is TGTGCCACCAGCAGAGATCCCAATCAGCCCCAGCATTTT. Its protein product is CATSRDPNQPQHF.

The CDR3 protein is CASSLEVPSSYNEQFF. CDR3 nucleotide sequence: TGTGCCAGCAGCTTAGAAGTTCCGAGCTCCTACAATGAGCAGTTCTTC. The chain carries TRBV11-2 and TRBJ2-1; D unresolved. This CDR3 is 16 amino acids long. Germline V gene data show CDR1 as SGHAT and CDR2 as FQNNGV. The V gene lost 0 bases and the J gene lost 0 bases, with 9 bases spanning the gap.

J is TRBJ1-1 and V is TRBV5-4; a possible D gene is TRBD1 (6 bases). Per germline, CDR1 SGHNT and CDR2 YYREEE (reference sequence). Trimming cost V 6 bases and J 1 base, with 16 bases left between them. This CDR3 has 15 residues. DNA of the CDR3: TGTGCCAGCAACGAACGGGGGGCCAGGAACACTGAAGCTTTCTTT. Protein product: CASNERGARNTEAFF.

The CDR3 coding sequence is TGTGCCAGCAGGGAGACCGGGACAGATTCCTACGAGCAGTACTTC. Its protein is CASRETGTDSYEQYF. The chain couples TRBV28 to TRBJ2-7, with 7 positions matching TRBD1. V shed 6 bases and J 1 base; nucleotides not matched to a gene: 9. Germline V gene data show CDR1 as MDHEN and CDR2 as SYDVKM. The CDR3 extends over 15 amino acids.

The V gene is TRBV27, the J gene TRBJ2-7; D possibly corresponds to TRBD2 (5 bases). CDR3 length: 14 residues. V lost 8 bases and J 3 bases, leaving 17 bases between the germline ends. Germline V gives CDR1 MNHEY, CDR2 SMNVEV (reference sequence). The CDR3 is CASVGSGMGYEQYF. CDR3 nucleotides: TGTGCCAGCGTCGGGTCGGGGATGGGCTACGAGCAGTACTTC.

The sample holds one count of this clonotype. The chain combines TRBV6-6 with TRBJ1-1, with D perhaps matching TRBD1 (5 bases). Trimming took off 3 bases at V and 7 bases at J, with 12 bases between the two ends. The V gene's germline CDR1 is MNHNY and CDR2 SVGAGI (reference sequence). The CDR3 runs to 13 residues. The CDR3 bases are TGTGCCAGCAGTTATACAGGCCGCCTTGAAGCTTTCTTT. It is translated as CASSYTGRLEAFF.

The chain uses TRBV12-3 or TRBV12-4 and TRBJ2-5; no definite D call. The CDR3 loop spans 13 amino acids. Trimming stripped 5 bases from V and 3 bases from J, with 10 bases between. For the CDR3, the DNA is TGTGCCAGCAGTGTTAGAGCAAAAGAGACCCAGTACTTC. Translating it yields CASSVRAKETQYF.

The sample holds one count of this clonotype. The V gene is TRBV20-1, the J gene TRBJ1-1, with TRBD1 as a possible D gene (5 bases). Germline V gene lookup returns CDR1 DFQATT and CDR2 SNEGSKA (reference sequence). The CDR3 has 14 amino acids. The germline V and J ends were trimmed by 0 bases and 1 base, with 9 bases remaining between them. CDR3 amino acids: CSAREGRSNTEAFF. DNA of the CDR3: TGCAGTGCTAGAGAGGGACGATCGAACACTGAAGCTTTCTTT.

The J gene is TRBJ1-5, the V gene TRBV27, with 7 bases fitting TRBD1. The CDR3 covers 13 residues. J was trimmed by 7 bases and V by 6 bases; bases with no gene match: 6. Germline V gene lookup returns CDR1 MNHEY and CDR2 SMNVEV (reference sequence). The CDR3, as DNA: TGTGCCAGCAGGGGACAGTTGGGCCAGCCCCAGCATTTT. Translated, it gives CASRGQLGQPQHF.

The gene calls are TRBV7-2 and TRBJ2-7, with 8 positions matching TRBD2. Germline-derived CDR1 and CDR2 are SGHTA and FQGNSA. The CDR3 is made up of 15 amino acids. Losses at the gene ends were 5 bases for V and 0 bases for J; bases not matched to a gene: 6. The CDR3 loop is CASSDTGTSSYEQYF. CDR3 coding DNA: TGTGCCAGCAGCGACACCGGGACTAGCTCCTACGAGCAGTACTTC.

The chain combines TRBV9 with TRBJ2-1; 9 nucleotides agree with TRBD2. The CDR3 runs to 16 residues. V lost 0 bases, J lost 6 bases, and 7 bases stayed unmatched. CDR1 is SGDLS, CDR2 YYNGEE, per germline. CDR3 loop: CASSVAGSGGSNEQFF. DNA for the CDR3: TGTGCCAGCAGCGTAGCGGGTAGCGGGGGATCCAATGAGCAGTTCTTC.

This clonotype was counted only a few times. The rearrangement joins TRBV4-1 to TRBJ2-7; TRBD2 is a possible D gene (5 bases). Germline CDR1 is MGHRA and CDR2 is YSYEKL. V was shortened by 1 base and J by 0 bases, with 10 bases between the two germline ends. The CDR3 runs to 15 residues. The CDR3 DNA reads as TGCGCCAGCAGCCAAGGAGCGGACGGCTCCTACGAGCAGTACTTC. It translates to CASSQGADGSYEQYF.